These T cell receptor beta chains were read from a single sample in a study of CD8+ T cells in alopecia areata. Assay: immunoSEQ multiplex PCR; the TCRdb copy retains only in-frame clones and omits some. The table includes under 150,000 clones, roughly four fifths detected once. Sequenced here: CD8+ T cells sorted from blood, sampled at week 4, from a patient treated with tofacitinib. The origin of the receptors is a human donor with alopecia areata. The CDR3 runs from the conserved cysteine through the conserved F or W. The order of the fields is D gene, clone size, V gene, J gene, CDR3 DNA, CDR3 protein. D genes are given only for firm matches. Only part of the rows carry a size: once, few, many, or a class if the clone is expanded.

d_call: .; clone_size: .; v_call: TRBV6-6; j_call: TRBJ2-3; cdr3_nt: TGTGCCAGCAGCTGGACTCGGGACAACAATCCAGATACGCAGTATTTT; cdr3_aa: CASSWTRDNNPDTQYF
d_call: .; clone_size: .; v_call: TRBV7-6; j_call: TRBJ2-4; cdr3_nt: TGTGCCAGCAGCCCCACGACCGGAAGGGGGGCGGGGAACATTCAGTACTTC; cdr3_aa: CASSPTTGRGAGNIQYF
d_call: .; clone_size: .; v_call: TRBV5-4; j_call: TRBJ2-7; cdr3_nt: TGTGCCAGCAGCCAGACGCAGGGGCCCCCCTACGAGCAGTACTTC; cdr3_aa: CASSQTQGPPYEQYF
d_call: .; clone_size: .; v_call: TRBV5-1; j_call: TRBJ2-7; cdr3_nt: TGCGCCAGCACCCCCGGAGCGCGGGGCCACACCTACGAGCAGTACTTC; cdr3_aa: CASTPGARGHTYEQYF
d_call: .; clone_size: once; v_call: TRBV13; j_call: TRBJ2-3; cdr3_nt: TGTGCCAGCAGCTACAGGGCGGATACGCAGTATTTT; cdr3_aa: CASSYRADTQYF
d_call: .; clone_size: .; v_call: TRBV19; j_call: TRBJ2-3; cdr3_nt: TGTGCCAGTAGTATAGGGACGGACGGACATACGCAGTATTTT; cdr3_aa: CASSIGTDGHTQYF
d_call: TRBD1; clone_size: .; v_call: TRBV29-1; j_call: TRBJ1-2; cdr3_nt: TGCAGCGTTGAAGATCTGGACAGGCAGTATGGCTACACCTTC; cdr3_aa: CSVEDLDRQYGYTF
d_call: TRBD2; clone_size: .; v_call: TRBV5-4; j_call: TRBJ2-5; cdr3_nt: TGTGCCAGCGGGGGGACTACCGCGGAGACCCAGTACTTC; cdr3_aa: CASGGTTAETQYF
d_call: .; clone_size: .; v_call: TRBV6-5; j_call: TRBJ1-6; cdr3_nt: TGTGCCAGCAGTTACTCGTCTGGGTTGAGTTCACCCCTCCACTTT; cdr3_aa: CASSYSSGLSSPLHF
d_call: TRBD1; clone_size: .; v_call: TRBV9; j_call: TRBJ2-3; cdr3_nt: TGTGCCAGCAGCGTAGGAGGGACAGGGTTCACAGATACGCAGTATTTT; cdr3_aa: CASSVGGTGFTDTQYF
d_call: .; clone_size: .; v_call: TRBV7-2; j_call: TRBJ2-5; cdr3_nt: TGTGCCAGCAGCCCCCGACCATGGGAAGAGACCCAGTACTTC; cdr3_aa: CASSPRPWEETQYF
d_call: .; clone_size: .; v_call: TRBV4-1; j_call: TRBJ2-7; cdr3_nt: TGCGCCAGCAGCCAAGTACCAGGGAGCTCCTACGAGCAGTACTTC; cdr3_aa: CASSQVPGSSYEQYF
d_call: .; clone_size: .; v_call: TRBV11-2; j_call: TRBJ2-7; cdr3_nt: TGTGCCAGCAGCTTAGGGCAGTGGGCCTACGAGCAGTACTTC; cdr3_aa: CASSLGQWAYEQYF
d_call: .; clone_size: .; v_call: TRBV21-1; j_call: TRBJ2-5; cdr3_nt: TGTGCCAGCAGCAAAGGAGGGAGGGAGACCCAGTACTTC; cdr3_aa: CASSKGGRETQYF
d_call: .; clone_size: once; v_call: TRBV19; j_call: TRBJ1-1; cdr3_nt: TGTGCCAGTAGTATAGACCGGAACACTGAAGCTTTCTTT; cdr3_aa: CASSIDRNTEAFF
d_call: .; clone_size: .; v_call: TRBV27; j_call: TRBJ2-1; cdr3_nt: TGTGCCAGCAGTTTCGGGACTCCCTCCTACAATGAGCAGTTCTTC; cdr3_aa: CASSFGTPSYNEQFF
d_call: TRBD2; clone_size: many; v_call: TRBV2; j_call: TRBJ2-3; cdr3_nt: TGTGCCAGCAGTGACCCTAGCGGGGGGGTCCTTGATACGCAGTATTTT; cdr3_aa: CASSDPSGGVLDTQYF
d_call: .; clone_size: few; v_call: TRBV23-1; j_call: TRBJ2-7; cdr3_nt: TGCGCCAGCACCGGGGAGTTTTACGAGCAGTACTTC; cdr3_aa: CASTGEFYEQYF
d_call: TRBD1; clone_size: .; v_call: TRBV18; j_call: TRBJ2-5; cdr3_nt: TGTGCCAGCTCAAGGACAGGGAGTTGGGAGACCCAGTACTTC; cdr3_aa: CASSRTGSWETQYF
d_call: .; clone_size: .; v_call: TRBV28; j_call: TRBJ2-5; cdr3_nt: TGTGCCAGCAGTTTCCTCCGGGGGTACCAAGAGACCCAGTACTTC; cdr3_aa: CASSFLRGYQETQYF
d_call: .; clone_size: .; v_call: TRBV19; j_call: TRBJ1-1; cdr3_nt: TGTGCCAGTAGTATACTCGGAACAGGGATGAACACTGAAGCTTTCTTT; cdr3_aa: CASSILGTGMNTEAFF
d_call: .; clone_size: .; v_call: TRBV13; j_call: TRBJ2-7; cdr3_nt: TGTGCCAGCAGCTCCAGCGGGCGAAAAGGAGAGCAGTACTTC; cdr3_aa: CASSSSGRKGEQYF
d_call: .; clone_size: .; v_call: TRBV4-1; j_call: TRBJ2-7; cdr3_nt: TGCGCCAGCAGCCAACAGTCCTCCACTTACTACGAGCAGTACTTC; cdr3_aa: CASSQQSSTYYEQYF
d_call: TRBD2; clone_size: .; v_call: TRBV6-5; j_call: TRBJ2-3; cdr3_nt: TGTGCCAGCAGCCCCGGACTAGTCAATACGCAGTATTTT; cdr3_aa: CASSPGLVNTQYF
d_call: .; clone_size: few; v_call: TRBV10-3; j_call: TRBJ2-7; cdr3_nt: TGTGCCATCAGTGAGTCTCCAGGTTACGAGCAGTACTTC; cdr3_aa: CAISESPGYEQYF
d_call: TRBD2; clone_size: .; v_call: TRBV14; j_call: TRBJ2-7; cdr3_nt: TGTGCCAGCAGCGAAGGACTAGTATCCTACGAGCAGTACTTC; cdr3_aa: CASSEGLVSYEQYF
d_call: .; clone_size: .; v_call: TRBV7-9; j_call: TRBJ2-1; cdr3_nt: TGTGCCAGCAGCGAACCTAGTAGGGCTGAGCAGTTCTTC; cdr3_aa: CASSEPSRAEQFF
d_call: .; clone_size: .; v_call: TRBV4-1; j_call: TRBJ1-2; cdr3_nt: TGCGCCAGCAGCCAGGGGTCGGGTCGGAGTGGCTACACCTTC; cdr3_aa: CASSQGSGRSGYTF
d_call: .; clone_size: once; v_call: TRBV5-4; j_call: TRBJ2-3; cdr3_nt: TGTGCCAGCAGCTGGGGATCCACAGATACGCAGTATTTT; cdr3_aa: CASSWGSTDTQYF
d_call: .; clone_size: .; v_call: TRBV29-1; j_call: TRBJ2-4; cdr3_nt: TGCAGCGTTGAGGAAGCCAAAAACATTCAGTACTTC; cdr3_aa: CSVEEAKNIQYF
d_call: TRBD2; clone_size: .; v_call: TRBV10-3; j_call: TRBJ2-7; cdr3_nt: TGTGCCATCAGTGAGTCGAATGCGGGGGGCCGGTACGAGCAGTACTTC; cdr3_aa: CAISESNAGGRYEQYF
d_call: TRBD1; clone_size: .; v_call: TRBV27; j_call: TRBJ2-1; cdr3_nt: TGTGCCAGCAGTTTCCCTGGACAGGGCAATGAGCAGTTCTTC; cdr3_aa: CASSFPGQGNEQFF
d_call: .; clone_size: .; v_call: TRBV5-6; j_call: TRBJ2-1; cdr3_nt: TGTGCCAGCAGCTTTCAGGGACGGAATGAGCAGTTCTTC; cdr3_aa: CASSFQGRNEQFF
d_call: TRBD1; clone_size: once; v_call: TRBV7-9; j_call: TRBJ2-5; cdr3_nt: TGTGCCAGCAGACAGACAGGGGGCAAGGAGACCCAGTACTTC; cdr3_aa: CASRQTGGKETQYF
d_call: TRBD2; clone_size: .; v_call: TRBV7-2; j_call: TRBJ2-5; cdr3_nt: TGTGCCAGCAGCCCCCTTAGCGGGGAACCTCAAGAGACCCAGTACTTC; cdr3_aa: CASSPLSGEPQETQYF
d_call: .; clone_size: .; v_call: TRBV27; j_call: TRBJ1-1; cdr3_nt: TGTGCCAGCAGTCCCGGAACCAGTAATGAAGCTTTCTTT; cdr3_aa: CASSPGTSNEAFF
d_call: TRBD1; clone_size: .; v_call: TRBV29-1; j_call: TRBJ2-1; cdr3_nt: TGCAGCGCCCGGGACAGCCTCTACAATGAGCAGTTCTTC; cdr3_aa: CSARDSLYNEQFF
d_call: .; clone_size: once; v_call: TRBV27; j_call: TRBJ1-4; cdr3_nt: TGTGCCAGCAGTTTCGGGATGCTCGGGGAAAAACTGTTTTTT; cdr3_aa: CASSFGMLGEKLFF
d_call: .; clone_size: .; v_call: TRBV7-9; j_call: TRBJ2-7; cdr3_nt: TGTGCCAGCAGCCATCTAGAAAACGAGCAGTACTTC; cdr3_aa: CASSHLENEQYF
d_call: .; clone_size: .; v_call: TRBV7-6; j_call: TRBJ2-3; cdr3_nt: TGTGCCAGCAGCCTCCCCGCGGCTAGCACAGATACGCAGTATTTT; cdr3_aa: CASSLPAASTDTQYF
d_call: TRBD1; clone_size: .; v_call: TRBV5-1; j_call: TRBJ2-7; cdr3_nt: TGCGCCAGCAGCTTAGGACAGGGGGCGGACGAGCAGTACTTC; cdr3_aa: CASSLGQGADEQYF
d_call: .; clone_size: once; v_call: TRBV2; j_call: TRBJ2-5; cdr3_nt: TGTGCCAGCAAGGGGCCCTTTAGTACGGGGAGAGGGATCCAAGAGACCCAGTACTTC; cdr3_aa: CASKGPFSTGRGIQETQYF
d_call: .; clone_size: .; v_call: TRBV27; j_call: TRBJ2-7; cdr3_nt: TGTGCCAGCAGTCTAACAGGGAATCCTCTCTACGAGCAGTACTTC; cdr3_aa: CASSLTGNPLYEQYF
d_call: .; clone_size: .; v_call: TRBV4-1; j_call: TRBJ2-3; cdr3_nt: TGCGCCAGCAGCCAAGAGGGCAACCCCACAGATACGCAGTATTTT; cdr3_aa: CASSQEGNPTDTQYF
d_call: .; clone_size: .; v_call: TRBV4-1; j_call: TRBJ2-1; cdr3_nt: TGCGCCAGCAGCCAGCAAGGACCCGGTGTGGATGAGCAGTTCTTC; cdr3_aa: CASSQQGPGVDEQFF
d_call: .; clone_size: once; v_call: TRBV7-8; j_call: TRBJ2-7; cdr3_nt: TGTGCCAGCAGCTTCAGGACAGACTACGAGCAGTACTTC; cdr3_aa: CASSFRTDYEQYF
d_call: .; clone_size: .; v_call: TRBV7-9; j_call: TRBJ1-2; cdr3_nt: TGTGCCAGCAGCCCTGATAACTATGGCTACACCTTC; cdr3_aa: CASSPDNYGYTF
d_call: .; clone_size: .; v_call: TRBV4-3; j_call: TRBJ1-6; cdr3_nt: TGCGCCAGCAGCCAAGACAGCCAGGATCCACCCCTCCACTTT; cdr3_aa: CASSQDSQDPPLHF
d_call: TRBD2; clone_size: once; v_call: TRBV7-3; j_call: TRBJ2-3; cdr3_nt: TGTGCCAGCAGCTTCGACGGGACTAGCGGGGGGCACGATACGCAGTATTTT; cdr3_aa: CASSFDGTSGGHDTQYF
d_call: .; clone_size: .; v_call: TRBV30; j_call: TRBJ1-1; cdr3_nt: TGTGCCTGGAGTGTACAGGCGAACACTGAAGCTTTCTTT; cdr3_aa: CAWSVQANTEAFF
d_call: .; clone_size: .; v_call: TRBV5-6; j_call: TRBJ1-4; cdr3_nt: TGTGCCAGCAGCTTTGCGGGGACTAATGAAAAACTGTTTTTT; cdr3_aa: CASSFAGTNEKLFF
d_call: TRBD2; clone_size: .; v_call: TRBV2; j_call: TRBJ2-1; cdr3_nt: TGTGCCAGCAGGGGGGGGAATGAGCAGTTCTTC; cdr3_aa: CASRGGNEQFF
d_call: .; clone_size: .; v_call: TRBV29-1; j_call: TRBJ2-3; cdr3_nt: TGCAGCGCCCCCGCTCACACAGATACGCAGTATTTT; cdr3_aa: CSAPAHTDTQYF